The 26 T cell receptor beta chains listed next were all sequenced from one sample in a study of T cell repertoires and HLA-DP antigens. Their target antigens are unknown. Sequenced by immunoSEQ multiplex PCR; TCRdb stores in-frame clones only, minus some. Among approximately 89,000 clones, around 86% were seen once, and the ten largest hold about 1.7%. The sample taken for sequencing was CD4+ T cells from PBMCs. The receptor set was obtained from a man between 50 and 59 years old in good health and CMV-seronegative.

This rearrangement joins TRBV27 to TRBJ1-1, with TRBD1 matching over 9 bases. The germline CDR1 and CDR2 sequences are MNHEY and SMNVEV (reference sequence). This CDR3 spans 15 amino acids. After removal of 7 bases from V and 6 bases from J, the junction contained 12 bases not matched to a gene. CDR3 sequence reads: CASTSTGTGSPEAFF. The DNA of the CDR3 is TGTGCCAGCACATCCACCGGGACAGGGAGTCCTGAAGCTTTCTTT.

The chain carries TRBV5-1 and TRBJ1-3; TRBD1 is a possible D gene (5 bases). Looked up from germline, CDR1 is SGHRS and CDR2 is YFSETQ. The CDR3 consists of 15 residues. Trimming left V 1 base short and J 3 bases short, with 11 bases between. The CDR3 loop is CASSLWRGFGNTIYF. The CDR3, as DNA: TGCGCCAGCAGCTTGTGGAGGGGCTTTGGAAACACCATATATTTT.

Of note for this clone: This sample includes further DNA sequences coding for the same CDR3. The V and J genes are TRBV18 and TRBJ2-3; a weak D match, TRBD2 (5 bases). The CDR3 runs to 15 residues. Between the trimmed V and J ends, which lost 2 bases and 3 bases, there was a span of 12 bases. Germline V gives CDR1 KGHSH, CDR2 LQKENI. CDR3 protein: CASSPTSGVTDTQYF. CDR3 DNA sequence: TGTGCCAGCTCACCAACCAGCGGAGTGACAGATACGCAGTATTTT.

As DNA, the CDR3 is TGCGCCAGCAGCCAAATACAGGGGGCGAGGGGCGAGCAGTACTTC. Translation: CASSQIQGARGEQYF. This chain uses TRBV4-1 with TRBJ2-7; 9 nucleotides align to TRBD1. The CDR3 runs 15 residues. V gave up 2 bases and J gave up 6 bases; unmatched junction bases: 8. The V gene's germline CDR1 is MGHRA and CDR2 YSYEKL.

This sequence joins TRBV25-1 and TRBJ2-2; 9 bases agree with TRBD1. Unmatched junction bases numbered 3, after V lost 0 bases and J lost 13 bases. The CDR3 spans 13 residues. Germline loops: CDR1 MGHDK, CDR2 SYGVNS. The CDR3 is CASSEYMGQGLFF. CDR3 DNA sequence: TGTGCCAGCAGTGAATATATGGGACAGGGGCTGTTTTTT.

CDR3 loop: CASSPDRGSYEQYF. CDR3 DNA sequence: TGTGCCAGCAGTCCCGACAGGGGTTCCTACGAGCAGTACTTC. The chain joins TRBV6-6 to TRBJ2-7; the match to TRBD1 covers 8 bases. Looked up from germline, CDR1 is MNHNY and CDR2 is SVGAGI (reference sequence). The CDR3 has 14 residues. V shed 5 bases and J 1 base; nucleotides not matched to a gene: 4.

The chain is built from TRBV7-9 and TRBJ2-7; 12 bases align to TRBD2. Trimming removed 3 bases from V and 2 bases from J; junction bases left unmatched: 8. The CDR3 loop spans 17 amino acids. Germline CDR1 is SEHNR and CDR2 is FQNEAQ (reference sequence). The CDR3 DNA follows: TGTGCCAGCAGCTTTACTAGCGGGGGGCCATCAACCTACGAGCAGTACTTC. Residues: CASSFTSGGPSTYEQYF. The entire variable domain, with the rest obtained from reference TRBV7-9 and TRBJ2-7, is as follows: DTGVSQNPRHKITKRGQNVTFRCDPISEHNRLYWYRQTLGQGPEFLTYFQNEAQLEKSRLLSDRFSAERPKGSFSTLEIQRTEQGDSAMYLCASSFTSGGPSTYEQYFGPGTRLTVT.

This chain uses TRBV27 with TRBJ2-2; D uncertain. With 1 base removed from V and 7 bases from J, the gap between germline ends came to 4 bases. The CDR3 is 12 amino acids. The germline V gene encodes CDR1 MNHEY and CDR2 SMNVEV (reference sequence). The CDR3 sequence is CASSLLRGELFF. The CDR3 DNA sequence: TGTGCCAGCAGTTTATTGCGCGGGGAGCTGTTTTTT.

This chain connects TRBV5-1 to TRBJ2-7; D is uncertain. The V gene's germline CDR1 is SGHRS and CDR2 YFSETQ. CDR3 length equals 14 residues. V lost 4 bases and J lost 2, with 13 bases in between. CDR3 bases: TGCGCCAGCAGCCTCCACCTTAGCACCTACGAGCAGTACTTC. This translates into CASSLHLSTYEQYF.

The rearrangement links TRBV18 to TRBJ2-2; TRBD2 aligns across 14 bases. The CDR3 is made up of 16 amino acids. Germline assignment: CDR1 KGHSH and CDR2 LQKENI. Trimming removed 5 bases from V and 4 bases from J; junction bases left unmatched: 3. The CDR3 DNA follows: TGTGCCAGCTCAACGGGACTAGCGGGAGCCACCGGGGAGCTGTTTTTT. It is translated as CASSTGLAGATGELFF.

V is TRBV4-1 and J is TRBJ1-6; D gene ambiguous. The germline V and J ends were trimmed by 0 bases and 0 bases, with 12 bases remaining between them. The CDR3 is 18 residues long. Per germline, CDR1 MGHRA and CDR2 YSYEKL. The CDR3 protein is CASSQESKLSSYNSPLHF. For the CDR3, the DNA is TGCGCCAGCAGCCAAGAATCGAAGTTAAGCTCCTATAATTCACCCCTCCACTTT.

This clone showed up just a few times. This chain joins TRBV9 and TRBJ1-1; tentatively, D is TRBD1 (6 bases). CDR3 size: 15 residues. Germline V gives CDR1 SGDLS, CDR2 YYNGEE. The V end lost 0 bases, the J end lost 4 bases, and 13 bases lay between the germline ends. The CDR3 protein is CASSVEVQQGTEAFF. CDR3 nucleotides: TGTGCCAGCAGCGTAGAGGTTCAACAGGGCACTGAAGCTTTCTTT.

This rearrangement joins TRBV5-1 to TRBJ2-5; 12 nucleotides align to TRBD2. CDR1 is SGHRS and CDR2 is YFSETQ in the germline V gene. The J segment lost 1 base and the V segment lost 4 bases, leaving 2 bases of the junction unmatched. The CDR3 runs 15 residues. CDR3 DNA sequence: TGCGCCAGCAGCAAGACTAGCGGGGGCCAAGAGACCCAGTACTTC. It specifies CASSKTSGGQETQYF.

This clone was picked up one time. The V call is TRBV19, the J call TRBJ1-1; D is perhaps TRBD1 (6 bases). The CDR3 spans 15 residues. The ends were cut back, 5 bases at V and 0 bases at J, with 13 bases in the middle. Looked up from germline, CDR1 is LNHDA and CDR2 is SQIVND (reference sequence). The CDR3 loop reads CASSAQGRLNTEAFF. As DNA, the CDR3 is TGTGCCAGTAGTGCCCAGGGGCGTCTGAACACTGAAGCTTTCTTT.

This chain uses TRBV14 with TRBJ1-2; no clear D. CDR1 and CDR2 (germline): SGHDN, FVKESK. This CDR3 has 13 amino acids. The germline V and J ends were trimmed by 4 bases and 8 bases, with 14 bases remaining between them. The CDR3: CASSRVAKLGYTF. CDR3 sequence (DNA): TGTGCCAGCAGCCGGGTCGCCAAGTTGGGCTACACCTTC.

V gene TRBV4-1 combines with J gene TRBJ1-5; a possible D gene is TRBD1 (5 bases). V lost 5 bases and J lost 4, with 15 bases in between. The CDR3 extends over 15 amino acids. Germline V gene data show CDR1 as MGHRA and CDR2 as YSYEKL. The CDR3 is CASSLEGGGNQPQHF. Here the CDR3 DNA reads TGCGCCAGCAGCTTGGAGGGTGGGGGAAATCAGCCCCAGCATTTT.

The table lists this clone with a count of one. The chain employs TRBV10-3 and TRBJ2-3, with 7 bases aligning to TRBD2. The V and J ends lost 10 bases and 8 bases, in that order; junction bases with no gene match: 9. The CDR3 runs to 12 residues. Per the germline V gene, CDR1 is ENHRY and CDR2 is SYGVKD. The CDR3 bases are TGTGCCACCGAGCAAGCGGGAAGTACGCAGTATTTT. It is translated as CATEQAGSTQYF.

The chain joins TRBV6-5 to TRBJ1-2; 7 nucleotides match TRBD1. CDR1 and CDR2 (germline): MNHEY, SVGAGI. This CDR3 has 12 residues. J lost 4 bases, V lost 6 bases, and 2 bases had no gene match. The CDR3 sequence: CASRRDSYGYTF. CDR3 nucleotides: TGTGCCAGCAGAAGGGACAGCTATGGCTACACCTTC.

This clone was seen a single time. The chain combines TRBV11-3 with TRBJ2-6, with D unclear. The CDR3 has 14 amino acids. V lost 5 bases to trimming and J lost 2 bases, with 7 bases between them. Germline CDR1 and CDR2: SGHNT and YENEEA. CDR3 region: CASSLNPGANVLTF. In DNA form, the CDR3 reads TGTGCCAGCAGCCTCAACCCTGGGGCCAACGTCCTGACTTTC.

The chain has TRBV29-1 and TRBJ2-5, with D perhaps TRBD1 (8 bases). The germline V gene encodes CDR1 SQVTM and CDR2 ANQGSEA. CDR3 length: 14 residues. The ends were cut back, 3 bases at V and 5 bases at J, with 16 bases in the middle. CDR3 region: CSVDGQGGWETQYF. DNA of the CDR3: TGCAGCGTTGATGGACAGGGAGGGTGGGAGACCCAGTACTTC.

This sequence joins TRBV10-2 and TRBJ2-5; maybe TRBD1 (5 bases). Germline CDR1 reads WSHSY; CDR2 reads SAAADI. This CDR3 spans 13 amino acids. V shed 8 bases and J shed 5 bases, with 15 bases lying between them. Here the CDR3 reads CASASRARETQYF. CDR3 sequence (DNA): TGCGCCAGCGCGAGCAGGGCCCGGGAGACCCAGTACTTC.

DNA for the CDR3: TGCAGTGGTTTAGCGTCCTACGAGCAGTACTTC. Encoded protein: CSGLASYEQYF. This sequence joins TRBV20-1 and TRBJ2-7, with D possibly being TRBD2 (5 bases). Germline lookup yields CDR1 DFQATT and CDR2 SNEGSKA (reference sequence). The ends were cut back, 7 bases at V and 1 base at J, with 8 bases in the middle. CDR3 length: 11 amino acids.

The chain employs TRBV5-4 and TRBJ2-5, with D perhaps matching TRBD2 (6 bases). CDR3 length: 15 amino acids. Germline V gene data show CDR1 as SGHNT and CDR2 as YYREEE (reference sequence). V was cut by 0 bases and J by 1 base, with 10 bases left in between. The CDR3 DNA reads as TGTGCCAGCAGCTTGGACGGGAGAGGCCAAGAGACCCAGTACTTC. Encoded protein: CASSLDGRGQETQYF.

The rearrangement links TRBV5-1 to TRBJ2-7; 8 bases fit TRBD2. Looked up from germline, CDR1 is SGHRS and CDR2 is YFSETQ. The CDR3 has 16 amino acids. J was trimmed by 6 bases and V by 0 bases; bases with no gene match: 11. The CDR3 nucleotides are TGCGCCAGCAGCTTGGTCCGGGCTAGCGGGCTAGGCGAGCAGTACTTC. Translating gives CASSLVRASGLGEQYF.

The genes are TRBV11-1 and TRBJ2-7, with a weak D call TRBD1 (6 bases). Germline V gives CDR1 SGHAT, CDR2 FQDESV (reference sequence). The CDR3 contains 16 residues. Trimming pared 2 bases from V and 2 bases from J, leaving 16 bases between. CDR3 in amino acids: CASSLKGNRDPYEQYF. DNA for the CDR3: TGTGCCAGCAGCTTAAAGGGAAACAGGGATCCCTACGAGCAGTACTTC.

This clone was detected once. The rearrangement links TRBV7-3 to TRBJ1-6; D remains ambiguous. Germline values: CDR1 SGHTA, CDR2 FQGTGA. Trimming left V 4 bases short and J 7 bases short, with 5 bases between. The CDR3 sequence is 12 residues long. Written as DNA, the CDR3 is TGTGCCAGCAGCTACCAAAATTCACCCCTCCACTTT. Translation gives CASSYQNSPLHF.